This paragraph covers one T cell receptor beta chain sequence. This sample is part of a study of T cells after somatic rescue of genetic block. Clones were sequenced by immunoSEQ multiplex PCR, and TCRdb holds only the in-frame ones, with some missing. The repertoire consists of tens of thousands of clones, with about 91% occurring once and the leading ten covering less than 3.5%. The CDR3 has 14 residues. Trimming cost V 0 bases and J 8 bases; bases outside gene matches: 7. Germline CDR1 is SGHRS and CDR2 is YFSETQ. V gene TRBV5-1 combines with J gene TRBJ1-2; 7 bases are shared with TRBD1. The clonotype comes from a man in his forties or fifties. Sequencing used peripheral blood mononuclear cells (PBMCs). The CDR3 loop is CASSLETGPGGYTF. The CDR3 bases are TGCGCCAGCAGCTTGGAGACAGGGCCCGGGGGCTACACCTTC.